The clone carrying this TCR beta chain came up many times. Its antigen is currently unknown. This entry belongs to a study of T cell repertoires in cytomegalovirus infection. Study background: A matching HLA type, together with CMV infection, was signaled by public TCR beta signatures.

Trimming took 3 bases from V and 2 from J, leaving 9 bases between them. Germline CDR1 reads KGHSH; CDR2 reads LQKENI. The CDR3 contains 14 residues. TCRdb recomputed calls from the reads with MiXCR, one row per CDR3 protein. The table lists tens of thousands of distinct CDR3 sequences, roughly 34% of them singletons. The TCR sequence derives from a human donor in good health (CMV status not recorded). Some clones in this sample may be carry-over from other donors' samples. What was sequenced was PBMCs, sequenced either directly or after in vitro stimulation (not recorded which). The V gene is TRBV18, the J gene TRBJ2-3; no reliable D call. The CDR3 DNA is TGTGCCAGCTCACCGGGTACGACCACAGATACGCAGTATTTT. Translated, it gives CASSPGTTTDTQYF. Drawing the rest from reference TRBV18 and TRBJ2-3, the complete variable domain is NAGVMQNPRHLVRRRGQEARLRCSPMKGHSHVYWYRQLPEEGLKFMVYLQKENIIDESGMPKERFSAEFPKEGPSILRIQQVVRGDSAAYFCASSPGTTTDTQYFGPGTRLTVL.